This record covers a single TCR beta chain. Its target is unknown. This sample was taken from a study of vaccination and CD4 T cells after COVID-19. Study information: Post-COVID specimens were obtained a median about 100 days after diagnosis (range 35 to 161). Control cultures received a CEFX pool, an HIV-1 Nef pool, or no peptide.

This CDR3 is built from 12 residues. Per germline, CDR1 MDHEN and CDR2 SYDVKM. V lost 3 bases and J lost 7, with 9 bases in between. Treatment indicated: roughly nine-day PBMC culture with coronavirus spike peptide pools or control peptides (ViraFEST assay). In the ViraFEST assay, peptide-pool expansion preceded TCR sequencing of expanded clonotypes. CD4+ T cells that had been cultured provided DNA sequenced with the Oncomine TCR Beta short-read assay. The template was genomic DNA from cultured CD4+ T cells. TCRdb re-derived calls from the PCR reads in MiXCR, one entry per CDR3 protein. The table records more than 15,000 distinct CDR3 sequences, approximately 42% of them present only once.

The sequenced sample was CD4+ T cells from blood, cultured in vitro, obtained before SARS-CoV-2 vaccination. The V and J genes are TRBV28 and TRBJ1-2, with D hard to call. This receptor was obtained from a human donor who received a COVID-19 vaccine. The CDR3 spells CASSFLGFGYTF. The CDR3 region has the DNA TGTGCCAGCAGTTTTTTGGGGTTTGGCTACACCTTC.